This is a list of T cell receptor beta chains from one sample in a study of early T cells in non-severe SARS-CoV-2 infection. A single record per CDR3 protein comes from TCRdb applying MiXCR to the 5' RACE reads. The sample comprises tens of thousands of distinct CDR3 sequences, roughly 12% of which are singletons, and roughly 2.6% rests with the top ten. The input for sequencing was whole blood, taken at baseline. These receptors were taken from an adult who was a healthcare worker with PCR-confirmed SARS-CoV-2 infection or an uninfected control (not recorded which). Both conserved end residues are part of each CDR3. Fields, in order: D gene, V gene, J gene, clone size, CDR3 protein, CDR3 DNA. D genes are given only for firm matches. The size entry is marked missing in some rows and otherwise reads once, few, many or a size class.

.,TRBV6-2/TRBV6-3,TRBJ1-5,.,CASSRLSQPQHF,TGTGCCAGCAGCCGATTGAGCCAGCCCCAGCATTTT
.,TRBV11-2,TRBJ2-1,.,CASSNLRKQFF,TGTGCCAGCAGCAATCTTAGAAAGCAGTTCTTC
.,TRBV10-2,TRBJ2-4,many,CASSEAGNIQYF,TGCGCCAGCAGTGAGGCCGGAAACATTCAGTACTTC
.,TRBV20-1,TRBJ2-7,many,CSARDRGAPKSYEQYF,TGCAGTGCTAGAGATCGGGGGGCGCCTAAATCCTACGAGCAGTACTTC
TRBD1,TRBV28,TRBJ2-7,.,CASSRSGTGGWKYF,TGTGCCAGCAGCCGATCGGGGACAGGGGGCTGGAAGTACTTC
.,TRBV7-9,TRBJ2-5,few,CASSLATRYQETQYF,TGTGCCAGCAGCTTAGCGACGCGGTACCAGGAGACCCAGTACTTC
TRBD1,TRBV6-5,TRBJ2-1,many,CASSYGQGLDNEQFF,TGTGCCAGCAGTTACGGACAGGGTCTTGACAATGAGCAGTTCTTC
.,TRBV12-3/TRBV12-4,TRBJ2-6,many,CASSLFSGANVLTF,TGTGCCAGCAGTTTATTCTCTGGGGCCAACGTCCTGACTTTC
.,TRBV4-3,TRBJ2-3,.,CASSQDRSTDTQYF,TGCGCCAGCAGCCAAGATCGAAGCACAGATACGCAGTATTTT
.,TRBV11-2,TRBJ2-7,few,CASSRQDGPYEQYF,TGTGCCAGCAGCCGACAGGATGGGCCCTACGAGCAGTACTTC
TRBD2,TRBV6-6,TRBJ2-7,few,CATLGTSGAYEQYF,TGTGCCACCCTCGGGACTAGCGGGGCCTACGAGCAGTACTTC
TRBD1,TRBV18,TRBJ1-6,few,CASSPGQGLVLNSPLHF,TGTGCCAGCTCTCCCGGACAGGGGCTAGTCCTCAATTCACCCCTCCACTTT
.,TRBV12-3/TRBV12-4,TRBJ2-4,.,CASSLEGTTRAKNIQYF,TGTGCCAGCAGTTTAGAGGGGACAACCCGAGCCAAAAACATTCAGTACTTC
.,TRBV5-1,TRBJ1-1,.,CASSLWQDTEAFF,TGCGCCAGCAGCTTGTGGCAGGATACTGAAGCTTTCTTT
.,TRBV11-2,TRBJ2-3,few,CASSVTRLGTDTQYF,TGTGCCAGCAGCGTGACTCGCCTGGGCACAGATACGCAGTATTTT
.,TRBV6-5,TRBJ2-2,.,CASSFKGPTNTGELFF,TGTGCCAGCAGTTTCAAGGGACCGACGAACACCGGGGAGCTGTTTTTT
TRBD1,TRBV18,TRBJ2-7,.,CASSPVGTGTYEQYF,TGTGCCAGCTCACCAGTCGGGACAGGTACCTACGAGCAGTACTTC
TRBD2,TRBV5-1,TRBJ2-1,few,CASSSLKTSGQRGEQFF,TGCGCCAGCAGCTCTCTAAAGACTAGCGGGCAAAGAGGTGAGCAGTTCTTC
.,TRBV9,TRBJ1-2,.,CASSVDGYGYTF,TGTGCCAGCAGCGTGGACGGCTATGGCTACACCTTC
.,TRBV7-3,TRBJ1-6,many,CASSCYRVIYNSPLHF,TGTGCCAGCAGCTGCTACAGAGTCATCTATAATTCACCCCTCCACTTT
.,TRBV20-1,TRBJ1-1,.,CSAGLNTEAFF,TGCAGTGCGGGATTGAACACTGAAGCTTTCTTT
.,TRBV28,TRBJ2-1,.,CASRPPGGPYNEQFF,TGTGCCAGCAGGCCTCCCGGGGGGCCTTACAATGAGCAGTTCTTC
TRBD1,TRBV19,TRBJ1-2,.,CASSIDRASGYTF,TGTGCCAGTAGTATTGACAGGGCGAGCGGCTACACCTTC
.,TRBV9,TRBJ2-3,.,CASSGRGAPTTDTQYF,TGTGCCAGCAGCGGCCGGGGGGCACCCACCACAGATACGCAGTATTTT
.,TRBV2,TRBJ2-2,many,CASRRLVSSGELFF,TGTGCCAGCAGGAGACTAGTATCGAGCGGGGAGCTGTTTTTT
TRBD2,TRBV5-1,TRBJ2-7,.,CASSKASGVNGNEQYF,TGCGCCAGCAGCAAAGCTAGCGGGGTGAACGGGAACGAGCAGTACTTC
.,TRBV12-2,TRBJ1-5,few,CASRLDRVNQPQHF,TGTGCAAGTCGCTTAGACAGGGTCAATCAGCCCCAGCATTTT
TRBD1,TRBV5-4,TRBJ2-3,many,CASSLDRGLTDTQYF,TGTGCCAGCAGCTTGGATAGGGGGCTCACAGATACGCAGTATTTT
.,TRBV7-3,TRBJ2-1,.,CASSSSTGTGDNEQFF,TGTGCCAGCAGCTCCTCGACAGGGACGGGGGACAATGAGCAGTTCTTC
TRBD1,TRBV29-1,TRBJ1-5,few,CSVGQGIDQPQHF,TGCAGCGTTGGACAGGGGATTGATCAGCCCCAGCATTTT